Listed here are 23 T cell receptor beta chains from one sample, sequenced in a study of blood T cell repertoires in COVID-19. Profiled with immunoSEQ multiplex PCR; TCRdb holds only in-frame clones, not every one. The sample shows roughly 700,000 clones, more than 80% of them seen only once. Sequenced input: peripheral blood. The origin of the receptors is a woman aged 18-29 years with acute or convalescent COVID-19.

This rearrangement joins TRBV2 to TRBJ1-2; TRBD1 agrees at 8 bases. V was clipped by 1 base and J by 5 bases; unmatched bases: 3. From germline, CDR1 is SNHLY and CDR2 FYNNEI. The CDR3 runs 14 residues. The CDR3 spells CASSEDRGTYGYTF. CDR3 nucleotide sequence: TGTGCCAGCAGTGAAGACAGGGGGACTTATGGCTACACCTTC.

V is TRBV15 and J is TRBJ1-4; D gene uncertain. The V gene lost 1 base and the J gene lost 2 bases, with 5 bases spanning the gap. The CDR3 is 14 residues long. CDR1 and CDR2 from the germline V gene are LNHNV and YYDKDF (reference sequence). CDR3 DNA: TGTGCCACCAGCAGAGTTCTCACTAATGAAAAACTGTTTTTT. Translated: CATSRVLTNEKLFF.

As to this clone: This sample also contains other DNA sequences that code for the same CDR3. The chain employs TRBV5-1 and TRBJ1-5; tentative D call: TRBD1 (5 bases). The CDR3 covers 15 residues. Trimming stripped 0 bases from V and 7 bases from J, with 14 bases between. Germline V CDR1 and CDR2: SGHRS, YFSETQ. CDR3 in amino acids: CASSLEGREGQPQHF. The DNA of the CDR3 is TGCGCCAGCAGCTTGGAGGGGAGGGAGGGCCAGCCCCAGCATTTT.

The V call is TRBV9, the J call TRBJ1-2, with TRBD1 matching 12 bases. The ends lost 3 bases at V and 6 bases at J; junction bases unmatched: 9. Germline V CDR1 and CDR2: SGDLS, YYNGEE. The CDR3 length is 16 residues. The CDR3 reads CASSDASGTGGNGYTF. The CDR3 nucleotides read TGTGCCAGCAGCGACGCATCCGGGACAGGGGGCAATGGCTACACCTTC.

CDR3: CSAGQVHTEAFF. DNA of the CDR3: TGCAGCGCAGGACAGGTCCACACTGAAGCTTTCTTT. This chain joins TRBV29-1 and TRBJ1-1; 7 bases fit TRBD1. The V and J ends lost 7 bases and 3 bases, in that order; junction bases with no gene match: 5. This CDR3 contains 12 residues. Germline-derived CDR1 and CDR2 are SQVTM and ANQGSEA.

The chain links TRBV6-1 to TRBJ1-5; tentatively, D is TRBD1 (6 bases). This CDR3 contains 14 residues. Trimming stripped 3 bases from V and 6 bases from J, with 12 bases between. The V gene's germline CDR1 is MNHNS and CDR2 SASEGT. CDR3 bases: TGTGCCAGCAGTGATGGGGACACCTCTCAGCCCCAGCATTTT. Translated, it gives CASSDGDTSQPQHF.

This CDR3 is CASSPWTGNTEAFF. CDR3 DNA: TGCGCCAGCAGCCCGTGGACAGGGAACACTGAAGCTTTCTTT. V usage is TRBV5-1 and J usage is TRBJ1-1; 7 bases align to TRBD1. The germline V gene has CDR1 SGHRS and CDR2 YFSETQ. The CDR3 has 14 amino acids. V gave up 4 bases and J gave up 1 base; unmatched junction bases: 4. Full variable domain (outside the CDR3, taken from reference TRBV5-1 and TRBJ1-1): KAGVTQTPRYLIKTRGQQVTLSCSPISGHRSVSWYQQTPGQGLQFLFEYFSETQRNKGNFPGRFSGRQFSNSRSEMNVSTLELGDSALYLCASSPWTGNTEAFFGQGTRLTVV.

This sequence joins TRBV6-2 or TRBV6-3 and TRBJ2-1; D is possibly TRBD2 (5 bases). Germline-derived CDR1 and CDR2 are MNHEY and SVGEGT. The CDR3 sequence is 17 residues long. Trimming removed 3 bases at V and 5 bases at J, with 20 bases between. The CDR3 reads CASSYNEQSGVDNEQFF. DNA for the CDR3: TGTGCCAGCAGTTATAATGAGCAGTCCGGGGTTGACAATGAGCAGTTCTTC.

The chain is built from TRBV5-5 and TRBJ2-7; 9 bases map to TRBD2. V gave up 4 bases and J gave up 4 bases; unmatched junction bases: 3. The V gene's germline CDR1 is SGHKS and CDR2 YYEKEE (reference sequence). This CDR3 spans 13 amino acids. The CDR3 sequence: CASSSGLAYEQYF. CDR3 nucleotides: TGTGCCAGCAGCAGCGGACTAGCGTACGAGCAGTACTTC.

This chain joins TRBV28 and TRBJ1-3; D is uncertain. Trimming stripped 2 bases from V and 2 bases from J, with 13 bases between. Germline CDR1 reads MDHEN; CDR2 reads SYDVKM. This CDR3 has 16 residues. In DNA, the CDR3 is TGTGCCAGCAGTTTACTCTTGAAGACAACTGGAAACACCATATATTTT. It codes for CASSLLLKTTGNTIYF.

This clone was picked up one time. At one boundary the junction diverges from the germline segment, which might be a read error. The chain is built from TRBV19 and TRBJ1-3; TRBD1 matches at 8 bases. The CDR3 runs to 15 residues. Per germline, CDR1 LNHDA and CDR2 SQIVND (reference sequence). The CDR3 spells CVSSISRGPGNTIYF. The CDR3, as DNA: TGTGTCAGTAGTATTTCCAGGGGGCCTGGAAACACCATATATTTT.

V is TRBV12-3 or TRBV12-4 and J is TRBJ1-4; no reliable D call. The CDR3 length is 11 residues. V lost 5 bases and J 8 bases, leaving 6 bases between the germline ends. This CDR3 reads CASSNSEKLFF. DNA for the CDR3: TGTGCCAGCAGTAATTCAGAAAAACTGTTTTTT.

The genes are TRBV4-3 and TRBJ1-1; 8 bases are shared with TRBD1. Trimming at V came to 3 bases and at J to 4 bases, leaving 7 bases not matched to a gene. The CDR3 spans 15 residues. CDR1 LGHNA and CDR2 YSLEER come from the germline V gene. The CDR3 loop is CASSHGQGSATEAFF. CDR3 bases: TGCGCCAGCAGCCACGGACAGGGCTCGGCCACTGAAGCTTTCTTT.

This chain connects TRBV5-1 to TRBJ2-1, with TRBD2 matching over 7 bases. V trimming: 1 base; J trimming: 0 bases; junction bases outside the gene matches: 1. CDR1 and CDR2 from the germline V gene are SGHRS and YFSETQ. The CDR3 consists of 15 residues. CDR3: CASSLSGDSYNEQFF. Here the CDR3 DNA reads TGCGCCAGCAGCTTGAGCGGGGACTCCTACAATGAGCAGTTCTTC. The entire variable domain, with the rest obtained from reference TRBV5-1 and TRBJ2-1, is as follows: KAGVTQTPRYLIKTRGQQVTLSCSPISGHRSVSWYQQTPGQGLQFLFEYFSETQRNKGNFPGRFSGRQFSNSRSEMNVSTLELGDSALYLCASSLSGDSYNEQFFGPGTRLTVL.

Only a few counts were recorded for this clone. The chain joins TRBV7-9 to TRBJ2-2, with 8 bases aligning to TRBD1. The CDR3 sequence is 15 residues long. The ends lost 5 bases at V and 4 bases at J; junction bases unmatched: 6. Germline V CDR1 and CDR2: SEHNR, FQNEAQ (reference sequence). The CDR3 sequence: CASSPTGALTGELFF. For the CDR3, the DNA is TGTGCCAGCAGCCCGACAGGGGCCCTCACCGGGGAGCTGTTTTTT.

The chain uses TRBV29-1 and TRBJ1-2; no firm D call. V lost 4 bases and J lost 4, with 13 bases in between. Germline V CDR1 and CDR2: SQVTM, ANQGSEA. This CDR3 spans 13 amino acids. CDR3 nucleotides: TGCAGCGTTGTCTCCGGGGTGCCCTATGGCTACACCTTC. It encodes CSVVSGVPYGYTF. Using reference TRBV29-1 and TRBJ1-2 for the parts outside the CDR3, the full variable domain is SAVISQKPSRDICQRGTSLTIQCQVDSQVTMMFWYRQQPGQSLTLIATANQGSEATYESGFVIDKFPISRPNLTFSTLTVSNMSPEDSSIYLCSVVSGVPYGYTFGSGTRLTVV.

The rearrangement joins TRBV24-1 to TRBJ2-7, with TRBD1 matching over 7 bases. This CDR3 contains 16 residues. The trim removed 4 bases at V and 2 bases at J, leaving 10 bases unmatched. Germline-derived CDR1 and CDR2 are KGHDR and SFDVKD. The CDR3 DNA follows: TGTGCCACCAGTGACCCCAAGACAGGGTCGACCTACGAGCAGTACTTC. This codes for CATSDPKTGSTYEQYF.

The chain carries TRBV21-1 and TRBJ1-1; TRBD1, the D gene given by the table, was not confirmed from the DNA. TRBV21-1 is termed a pseudogene. The CDR3 extends over 15 amino acids. The CDR3 DNA is TGTGCCAGCAGCACTGGGGACAGGGAGAACACTGAAGCTTTCTTT. Translating it yields CASSTGDRENTEAFF.

The chain employs TRBV5-5 and TRBJ1-5; D is possibly TRBD1 (5 bases). Germline assignment: CDR1 SGHKS and CDR2 YYEKEE (reference sequence). The CDR3 loop spans 15 amino acids. Deletions cut 4 bases from V and 5 bases from J, with 16 bases between. The DNA of the CDR3 is TGTGCCAGCAGCGGGGGGAGGGAGGCCTATCAGCCCCAGCATTTT. This sequence encodes CASSGGREAYQPQHF.

This sequence joins TRBV3-1 (or the pseudogene TRBV3-2) and TRBJ2-2, with 8 bases that match TRBD2. The CDR3 length is 16 residues. Germline-derived CDR1 and CDR2 are LGHDT and YNNKEL (reference sequence). Trimming removed 4 bases from V and 1 base from J; junction bases left unmatched: 5. CDR3: CASSPGGGLNTGELFF. CDR3 DNA: TGTGCCAGCAGCCCCGGCGGGGGGTTGAACACCGGGGAGCTGTTTTTT.

V usage is TRBV5-1 and J usage is TRBJ1-6; 7 bases fit TRBD1. The V gene's germline CDR1 is SGHRS and CDR2 YFSETQ. The CDR3 contains 14 residues. With 4 bases clipped from V and 7 bases from J, the junction kept 5 bases outside the gene matches. The CDR3 DNA follows: TGCGCCAGCAGCCTCGGGACAGACAATTCACCCCTCCACTTT. This translates into CASSLGTDNSPLHF.

This clone was counted a few times. The sample has other DNA sequences that encode this CDR3 too. V usage is TRBV6-5 and J usage is TRBJ1-1; no clear D. Germline-derived CDR1 and CDR2 are MNHEY and SVGAGI. The V end was cut by 6 bases, the J end by 2 bases, with 7 bases between. This CDR3 region has 12 residues. The DNA of the CDR3 is TGTGCCAGCAGCAGACTTAACACTGAAGCTTTCTTT. Its protein product is CASSRLNTEAFF.

The V and J genes are TRBV6-4 and TRBJ1-6; 7 bases are shared with TRBD1. The V gene's germline CDR1 is MRHNA and CDR2 SNTAGT. The CDR3 is 15 amino acids. The V segment lost 0 bases and the J segment 7 bases; nucleotides outside the gene matches: 3. The CDR3 DNA reads as TGTGCCAGCAGTGACTCGGGACAGAGAAATTCACCCCTCCACTTT. As protein: CASSDSGQRNSPLHF.